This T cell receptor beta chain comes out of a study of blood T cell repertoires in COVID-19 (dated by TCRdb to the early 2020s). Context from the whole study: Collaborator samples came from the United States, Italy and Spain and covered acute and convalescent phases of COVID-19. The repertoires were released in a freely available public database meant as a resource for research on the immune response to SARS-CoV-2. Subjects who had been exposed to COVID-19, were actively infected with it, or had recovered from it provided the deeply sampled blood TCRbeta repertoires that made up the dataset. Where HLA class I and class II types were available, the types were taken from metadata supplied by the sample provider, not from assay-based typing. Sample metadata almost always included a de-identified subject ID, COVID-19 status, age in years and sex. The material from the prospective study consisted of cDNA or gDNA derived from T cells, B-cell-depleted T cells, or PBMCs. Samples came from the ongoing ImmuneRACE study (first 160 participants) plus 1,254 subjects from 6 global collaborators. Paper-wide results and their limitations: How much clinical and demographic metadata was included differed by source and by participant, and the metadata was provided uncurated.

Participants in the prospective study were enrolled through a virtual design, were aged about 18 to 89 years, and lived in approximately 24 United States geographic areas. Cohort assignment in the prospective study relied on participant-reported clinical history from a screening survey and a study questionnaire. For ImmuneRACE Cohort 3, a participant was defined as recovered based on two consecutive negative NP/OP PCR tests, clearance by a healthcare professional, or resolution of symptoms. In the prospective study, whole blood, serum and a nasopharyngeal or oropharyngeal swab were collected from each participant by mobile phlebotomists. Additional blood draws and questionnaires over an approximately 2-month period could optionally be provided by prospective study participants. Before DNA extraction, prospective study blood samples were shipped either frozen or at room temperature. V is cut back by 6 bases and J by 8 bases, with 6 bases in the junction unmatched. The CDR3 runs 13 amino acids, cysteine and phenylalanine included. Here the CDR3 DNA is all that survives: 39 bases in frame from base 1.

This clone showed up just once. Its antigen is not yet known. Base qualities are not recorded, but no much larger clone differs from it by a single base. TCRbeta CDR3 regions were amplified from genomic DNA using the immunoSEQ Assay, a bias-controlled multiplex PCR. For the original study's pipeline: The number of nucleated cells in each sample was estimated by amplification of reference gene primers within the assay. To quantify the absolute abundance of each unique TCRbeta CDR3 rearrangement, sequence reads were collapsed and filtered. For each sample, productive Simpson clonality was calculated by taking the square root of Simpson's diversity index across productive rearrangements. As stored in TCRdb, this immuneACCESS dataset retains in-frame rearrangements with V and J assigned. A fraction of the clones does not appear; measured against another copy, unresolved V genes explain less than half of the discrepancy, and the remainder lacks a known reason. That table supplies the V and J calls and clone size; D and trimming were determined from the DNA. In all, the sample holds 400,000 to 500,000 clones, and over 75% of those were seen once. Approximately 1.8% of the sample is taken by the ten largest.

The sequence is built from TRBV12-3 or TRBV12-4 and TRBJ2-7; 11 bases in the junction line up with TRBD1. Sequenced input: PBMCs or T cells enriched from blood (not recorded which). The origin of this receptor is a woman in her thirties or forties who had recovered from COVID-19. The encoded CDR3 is CASRSRTGGKQYF. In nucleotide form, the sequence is TGTGCCAGCAGAAGTAGGACAGGGGGCAAGCAGTACTTC.